Given below is one TCR beta chain in context. The sample holds one count of this clone. Its recognized antigen is unknown. No qualities accompany the bases; no much larger clone lies one base away. These data belong to a study of cytomegalovirus exposure and HLA in healthy donors (dated by TCRdb to 2015 to 2018). Regarding the complete study: In an earlier analysis of fewer than 750 of the donors, around 290 Gb of sequence data and approximately 100 million unique TCR beta sequences from 150 million to 200 million T cells were reported. Among the approximately 420 genotyped donors, roughly 80% belonged to the genetic ancestry cluster associated with self-reported Caucasian donors. Donor age, sex, ethnicity and CMV serostatus were collected together with the repertoire data. A later genetic analysis took genome-wide SNP genotypes for about 55% of the 666 donors and used that subset as a discovery cohort. A later analysis re-examined previously published TCR beta repertoires from more than 600 donors and added high-resolution HLA genotyping to investigate patterns of TCR occurrence. The study aimed to test whether signatures of past pathogen exposure could be identified by cataloging public T cell receptors. High-throughput TCR immunosequencing, statistical association of individual TCRs with disease status, and machine learning were combined to predict cytomegalovirus infection status. In an earlier analysis of a few hundred of the donors, high-throughput TCR beta sequencing was used to judge whether each TCR beta V gene segment behaved as functional or pseudogenic. An early release covering more than 500 HLA-typed donors comprised about 300 gigabases of sequencing data and around 86 million unique TCR sequences. All discovery cohort repertoires had been generated on a single sequencing platform. HLA typing included class I and class II loci at four-digit resolution. The study profiled the T cell repertoires of more than 500 subjects by immunosequencing and related them to cytomegalovirus serostatus. Across approximately 400 genotyped donors of the cohort, an average of about 240,000 unique TCR beta nucleotide sequences per donor were sequenced, and 15% to 20% of those sequences were non-productive. The number of typed donors differed by locus: about 620-640 for A, B, C, DRB1 and DQB1; 500 to 550 for DQA1; approximately 610 for DPA1; and 400 to 480 for DPB1. Besides the first cohort of approximately 670 subjects, a separate validation cohort made up of 120 different subjects was used. The later analysis used no new phenotypic data to find candidate immune exposures, relying instead on TCR beta sequences and their occurrence across donors. Four to six DR-DQ haplotypes were handled as single units for association and clustering, since linkage in the cohort was strong.

According to the germline V gene, CDR1 reads MDHEN and CDR2 reads SYDVKM. V ends up 6 bases short and J 0 bases short, with an unmatched junction base count of 7. There are 15 amino acids in the CDR3, from cysteine to phenylalanine inclusive. Of all the DNA, just the CDR3 is kept, 45 bases in frame from base 1. To prepare the library, the immunoSEQ multiplex PCR assay was applied. For the multiplex PCR, a mixture combining 60 forward primers for TCR Vbeta segments and 13 reverse primers for TCR Jbeta segments was used. A multiplex PCR assay on genomic DNA amplified the CDR3 region of rearranged TCR beta genes. On the Illumina HiSeq System, the amplified TCR beta libraries were sequenced as 87-base-pair reads. As for how the authors treated the data: A later analysis counted about 80 million unique TCR beta chains across the 550 to 700 repertoires, and 10 million to 12 million of these chains were shared by at least two donors. Raw reads were error-corrected and collapsed into unique sequences with a nearest-neighbor algorithm that merged closely related sequences to remove PCR and sequencing errors. To assign V, D and J gene segments, CDR3 sequences were aligned to IMGT reference sequences. Each retained sequence needed at least a six-nucleotide match to both a V gene segment and a J gene segment. Rearrangements were called productive when the CDR3 lacked stop codons and stayed in frame with V and J; all others were non-productive. Following IMGT convention, CDR3 was defined as the stretch from the second conserved V-encoded cysteine to the conserved J-encoded phenylalanine. In an earlier analysis of roughly 580 of the donors, sequences lacking an unambiguous match to a single V gene segment were excluded. An earlier analysis of 587 of the donors classified V segments as functional when productive rearrangements were above 56.7% and as segregating when the standard deviation between donors was above 5%. A statistical classification framework was developed to diagnose cytomegalovirus status using the catalog of TCR beta chain sequences. In a later analysis, V and J genes were assigned by comparing TCR nucleotide sequences against IMGT/GENE-DB human TR gene sequences. In a later analysis, CDR3 sequences and most-parsimonious VDJ recombination scenarios were assigned using the TCRdist pipeline. In a later analysis, every TCR beta chain was defined by the combination of its CDR3 amino acid sequence and its V-gene family, and reads without a unique V-gene family were dropped. As a way to deal with suspected cross-contamination and a sequencing artifact, a later analysis dropped approximately 590 nucleotide sequences that were highly shared and had low generation probability. In a later analysis, a clonal expansion index was calculated for each public chain from normalized within-repertoire ranks of inferred template counts. In a later analysis, generation probabilities were computed using a VDJ recombination model fitted to out-of-frame rearrangements, and the results were checked against IGoR. In a later analysis, hypergeometric tests were used to score TCR-TCR, TCR-HLA and TCR-CMV co-occurrence, with a repertoire-size bias correction applied to TCR pairs. False discovery rates were estimated in a later analysis by permuting HLA or CMV assignments 20 times. A later analysis grouped co-occurring TCRs with DBSCAN, adding TCRdist sequence similarity when clustering within HLA-allele-positive subsets. For co-occurrence clustering, repertoires with fewer than 30,000 or more than 120,000 public chains were excluded, along with five repertoires with anomalous nucleotide sharing. TCRdb stores this immuneACCESS table with in-frame sequences only. Part of the clones is absent; in the studies checked, under half of the shortfall reflects unresolved V genes, and no reason is known for the rest. Clonal size and the V and J genes are those of that table, whereas D and trimming came from the DNA. This sample holds 55,000 to 75,000 clones; approximately 72% were observed only once. The ten largest clones represent just under 7.5% of the sample.

What the authors observed across the whole study: An association between a missense DCLRE1C variant and V-gene and J-gene trimming of TCR beta chains was found in a later genetic analysis and replicated in an independent cohort. A total of 150 or so TCR beta chains were listed by the study as associated with cytomegalovirus. In a later genetic analysis, fewer N-insertions in productive TCRs were reported among donors in an Asian-associated ancestry cluster than the roughly 640-donor mean. Most CMV-associated TCR beta chains appeared to be HLA-restricted in a later analysis, and the HLA associations seemed to be driven largely by CMV exposure. It was suggested by the authors that the approach could potentially be generalized to other disease states and immunological phenotypes. The cohort was sequenced for TCR beta chains only, and without alpha or paired-chain data the features that could be detected were limited. Several of the top co-occurrence clusters appeared to be linked to parvovirus B19, influenza, CMV and Epstein-Barr virus, according to a later analysis. A later analysis found that TCR association rates varied across HLA loci, with DRB1 alleles showing the most associated TCRs and HLA-C alleles the fewest. A cluster of highly shared sequence variants was judged likely to represent a technical artifact of the sequencing pipeline. Because HLA typing was missing for some donors at each locus, association tests included only the typed subset. Broadly in line with IMGT annotations, most TCR beta V segments showed up in productive rearrangements about 90% or about 30% of the time in an earlier analysis of around 600 of the donors. A further reported finding was that TCR beta sequences accurately predicted the HLA-A and HLA-B alleles for most subjects in the first cohort. Compared with equally common non-associated chains, HLA-associated TCR beta chains in a later analysis were more clonally expanded and had lower generation probabilities. When HLA alleles, especially DR and DQ, strongly co-occurred, attributing TCR associations to individual alleles was difficult. Linkage disequilibrium might explain the correlated functional status among segregating V segments, but an unknown experimental factor could not be ruled out. Some IMGT-functional V segments, including TRBV6-2 and TRBV6-3, could not be distinguished by the 87-base-pair reads and were therefore excluded. Presence/absence analyses assumed roughly uniform sequencing depth across donors, an assumption that may not hold. Three of the identified cytomegalovirus-associated TCR beta chains were confirmed in vitro to be specific for cytomegalovirus antigens. Because counts were too low, some 17 rarely observed V segments, including chromosome 9 orphons, were left out of the earlier analysis of 500 to 750 of the donors. The classifier was reported to diagnose cytomegalovirus status with high specificity and sensitivity in both the original cohort and the validation cohort. Immune exposure information for the cohort was limited to CMV serostatus. While some public TCRs were present in many individuals, most TCR sequences turned up only very rarely across donors. In a later analysis, some 17,000 TCR beta sequences were associated with specific HLA alleles at a false discovery rate of 0.05.

The cohort consisted of 650 to 700 healthy bone marrow donors. Cohort members were all nominally healthy when sampled, although unrecorded immune exposures were likely present. The donor tested CMV seropositive, placing the donor among the 289 seropositive members of the cohort. A peripheral blood sample was provided by each donor, and peripheral blood mononuclear cells were used for TCR beta sequencing. Genomic DNA extraction from the blood cell samples was performed with the Qiagen DNeasy Blood Extraction Kit. Sequenced sample: PBMCs. The receptor comes from a woman in her 30s in good health and CMV-seropositive. The chain is made from TRBV28 and TRBJ2-7; TRBD2 matches 8 bases in the middle. The CDR3 protein is CASRSLAERSYEQYF. In nucleotides, the sequence is TGTGCCAGCAGGTCACTAGCGGAGCGCTCCTACGAGCAGTACTTC. The full variable domain, completed from the reference TRBV28 and TRBJ2-7 proteins outside the CDR3, reads DVKVTQSSRYLVKRTGEKVFLECVQDMDHENMFWYRQDPGLGLRLIYFSYDVKMKEKGDIPEGYSVSREKKERFSLILESASTNQTSMYLCASRSLAERSYEQYFGPGTRLTVT.